Below, one TCR beta chain is given with its context. Its matching antigen is unknown. With 4 bases removed from V and 0 bases from J, the gap between germline ends came to 18 bases. Germline CDR1 and CDR2: SEHNR and FQNEAQ (reference sequence). The CDR3 contains 17 residues. This record belongs to a study of a mutant IDH1 vaccine in newly diagnosed glioma. On the study more broadly: Patients received vaccination from 4-6 weeks after radiotherapy alone, or with temozolomide cycles.

This table comes from immunoSEQ multiplex PCR, and its TCRdb copy is limited to in-frame clones, with some not included. This table holds about 69,000 clones, around 86% found once. Study-wide points: Among top peripheral T cell clonotypes, changes seemed unrelated to pseudoprogression. Immune responses induced by the vaccine were seen in over 80% of patients, spanning multiple MHC alleles.

The time point was: week 35, safety follow-up. Vaccinated patients received 300 ug of mutant IDH1 20-mer peptide per dose, with topical imiquimod. The sequencing here drew on PBMCs, taken from a glioma patient whose treatment included an IDH1 peptide vaccine. This sequence originates from a man younger than 45 with glioma. The rearrangement links TRBV7-9 to TRBJ1-1, with a possible D match to TRBD1 (5 bases). CDR3 residues: CASSSLVAGILNTEAFF. CDR3 in DNA: TGTGCCAGCAGCTCCTTGGTGGCAGGGATATTGAACACTGAAGCTTTCTTT.